This TCR beta chain comes out of a study of blood T cell repertoires in COVID-19. Study details: The United States, Italy and Spain supplied acute and convalescent COVID-19 samples. The cDNA or gDNA used as material had been derived from T cells, B-cell-depleted T cells, or PBMCs.

Participants were aged about 18 to 89 years from around 26 US areas. Participants had their cohort set by participant-reported clinical history. Germline trimming cut 5 bases from V and 0 bases from J; bases unmatched to any gene: 9. CDR3 length: 17 amino acids. Repertoires were generated with immunoSEQ multiplex PCR, while TCRdb's copy carries only in-frame clones and drops some. The repertoire holds a few hundred thousand clones, roughly 85% seen once, with approximately 6.6% in the top ten. Sequencing was carried out using PBMCs or T cells enriched from blood (not recorded which). V usage is TRBV5-3 and J usage is TRBJ2-1, with TRBD2 matching over 9 bases. TRBV5-3 is designated an ORF whose function remains uncertain. The source is a woman aged 45-60 years who had been exposed to COVID-19. The chain's CDR3 is CARRPQGLASSYNEQFF. CDR3 DNA: TGTGCCAGAAGACCCCAGGGACTAGCTAGCTCCTACAATGAGCAGTTCTTC.